These 21 T cell receptor beta chains originate from one sample sequenced in a study of cytomegalovirus exposure and HLA in healthy donors. TCRdb keeps only in-frame clones here, not all; method: immunoSEQ multiplex PCR. The sample holds around 34,000 clones, just under 95% seen once. The sample was PBMCs. These receptors originate from a man aged 18 to 29 in good health and CMV-seronegative.

The chain has TRBV30 and TRBJ1-2; D possibly corresponds to TRBD1 (5 bases). V lost 3 bases to trimming and J lost 8 bases, with 10 bases between them. Germline CDR1 and CDR2: GTSNPN and SVGIG (reference sequence). The CDR3 is 11 residues long. This CDR3 is CAWRFGGGYTF. The CDR3 coding sequence is TGTGCCTGGAGATTCGGGGGAGGCTACACCTTC.

This clone was counted a single time. This chain uses TRBV6-6 with TRBJ2-1; D may be TRBD2 (5 bases). The CDR3 totals 15 residues. Trimming shortened V by 1 base and J by 5 bases, and 12 bases separated the two germline ends. Germline lookup yields CDR1 MNHNY and CDR2 SVGAGI (reference sequence). The chain's CDR3 is CASSYYGLLNNEQFF. The CDR3 DNA sequence: TGTGCCAGCAGTTACTACGGACTGCTTAACAATGAGCAGTTCTTC.

This clone came up once. The chain has TRBV19 and TRBJ1-4, with TRBD1 identical over 7 bases. The CDR3 spans 15 residues. CDR1 LNHDA and CDR2 SQIVND come from the germline V gene (reference sequence). V was pared by 8 bases and J by 2 bases, with 8 bases of the junction left unmatched. The CDR3 is CASRDRAWTNEKLFF. In DNA form, the CDR3 reads TGTGCCAGTCGTGACAGGGCTTGGACTAATGAAAAACTGTTTTTT. Looking up the rest from reference TRBV19 and TRBJ1-4 gives the full variable domain: DGGITQSPKYLFRKEGQNVTLSCEQNLNHDAMYWYRQDPGQGLRLIYYSQIVNDFQKGDIAEGYSVSREKKESFPLTVTSAQKNPTAFYLCASRDRAWTNEKLFFGSGTQLSVL.

This chain links TRBV10-3 with TRBJ2-5; TRBD1 is a possible D gene (6 bases). The CDR3 spans 12 residues. CDR1 and CDR2 (germline): ENHRY, SYGVKD. Trimming took 11 bases from V and 5 from J, leaving 15 bases between them. The CDR3 is CAAGDTTETQYF. CDR3 sequence (DNA): TGTGCCGCCGGGGACACGACGGAGACCCAGTACTTC.

V gene TRBV6-5 combines with J gene TRBJ2-7; D is possibly TRBD2 (5 bases). The CDR3 length is 14 residues. CDR1 is MNHEY and CDR2 is SVGAGI in the germline V gene. V shed 0 bases and J shed 7 bases, with 13 bases lying between them. The CDR3 DNA reads as TGTGCCAGCAGTTACTCGGCGGTTCCGGGAGAGCAGTACTTC. It is translated as CASSYSAVPGEQYF.

A few counts support this clone. The J gene is TRBJ2-3, the V gene TRBV5-1; TRBD2 matches 12 bases. Trimming removed 3 bases from V and 4 bases from J; junction bases left unmatched: 9. The germline V gene has CDR1 SGHRS and CDR2 YFSETQ. The CDR3 has 17 amino acids. CDR3 sequence reads: CASSSGLAGTGADTQYF. For the CDR3, the DNA is TGCGCCAGCAGCTCCGGACTAGCGGGGACCGGCGCAGATACGCAGTATTTT.

The CDR3 DNA reads as TGTGCCAGTTCCGGGACACTGAACACTGGGACTGAAGCTTTCTTT. Translation gives CASSGTLNTGTEAFF. The J gene is TRBJ1-1, the V gene TRBV6-6; D perhaps matches TRBD1 (6 bases). CDR1 and CDR2 (germline): MNHNY, SVGAGI (reference sequence). This CDR3 spans 15 amino acids. V lost 9 bases to trimming and J lost 5 bases, with 22 bases between them.

This clone was counted a few times. The chain links TRBV2 to TRBJ1-5, with D uncertain. The CDR3 sequence is 14 residues long. V was pared by 6 bases and J by 0 bases, with 9 bases between. CDR1 and CDR2 (germline): SNHLY, FYNNEI. CDR3 DNA: TGTGCCAGCAGCGTAACTTATAGCAATCAGCCCCAGCATTTT. Protein sequence: CASSVTYSNQPQHF.

This chain uses TRBV10-1 with TRBJ2-3, with TRBD2 identical over 8 bases. CDR1 is WNHNN, CDR2 SYGVQD, per germline (reference sequence). J was trimmed by 4 bases and V by 7 bases; bases with no gene match: 4. CDR3 length: 13 residues. CDR3 nucleotides: TGCGCCAGCACCCCGGGAGGGGCAGATACGCAGTATTTT. It encodes CASTPGGADTQYF.

The gene calls are TRBV9 and TRBJ1-1; D remains ambiguous. The V and J ends lost 0 bases and 3 bases respectively, with 3 bases between them. Germline assignment: CDR1 SGDLS and CDR2 YYNGEE. The CDR3 consists of 12 residues. The DNA of the CDR3 is TGTGCCAGCAGCGTAGGCGACACTGAAGCTTTCTTT. It specifies CASSVGDTEAFF.

Points on this clone: One end of the junction fails to match germline, which may point to a read error. The gene calls are TRBV5-1 and TRBJ2-7; 7 bases map to TRBD1. Per germline, CDR1 SGHRS and CDR2 YFSETQ. This CDR3 is built from 14 residues. The CDR3: CANSFTGEGYEQYF. CDR3 DNA: TGCGCCAACAGCTTCACAGGGGAAGGCTACGAGCAGTACTTC.

This rearrangement joins TRBV4-1 to TRBJ2-1, with 9 bases that match TRBD2. V trimming: 8 bases; J trimming: 3 bases; junction bases outside the gene matches: 5. Looked up from germline, CDR1 is MGHRA and CDR2 is YSYEKL. The CDR3 length is 14 residues. CDR3 in DNA: TGCGCCAGCGCGCGGGAGGGGGTCTACAATGAGCAGTTCTTC. This translates into CASAREGVYNEQFF.

The J gene is TRBJ1-2, the V gene TRBV30; no definite D call. The germline V gene encodes CDR1 GTSNPN and CDR2 SVGIG (reference sequence). The CDR3 has 11 residues. Trimming cost V 3 bases and J 8 bases, with 10 bases left between them. CDR3 amino acids: CAWRSPGGYTF. The CDR3 DNA reads as TGTGCCTGGAGATCCCCGGGGGGCTACACCTTC.

This clone was detected once. The V and J genes are TRBV2 and TRBJ1-5, with TRBD1 as a possible D gene (5 bases). The V end was cut by 3 bases, the J end by 2 bases, with 14 bases between. In germline, CDR1 is SNHLY, CDR2 FYNNEI. The CDR3 contains 16 residues. As DNA, the CDR3 is TGTGCCAGCAGTGATGGGGGGTGGGGTGGCAATCAGCCCCAGCATTTT. Its translation is CASSDGGWGGNQPQHF.

The chain has TRBV7-6 and TRBJ2-1; 7 nucleotides agree with TRBD2. The ends lost 2 bases at V and 9 bases at J; junction bases unmatched: 7. CDR3 length equals 14 residues. From germline, CDR1 is SGHVS and CDR2 FNYEAQ. CDR3 amino acids: CASSLLAGAGEQFF. The CDR3 region has the DNA TGTGCCAGCAGCTTATTGGCGGGAGCTGGTGAGCAGTTCTTC.

V usage is TRBV5-1 and J usage is TRBJ2-5, with 11 nucleotides matching TRBD2. In germline, CDR1 is SGHRS, CDR2 YFSETQ. The V gene end was trimmed by 2 bases and the J gene end by 5 bases; junction bases not matched to a gene: 2. The CDR3 has 14 residues. The CDR3 sequence is CASSLSSGRETQYF. As DNA, the CDR3 is TGCGCCAGCAGCTTATCTAGCGGGAGGGAGACCCAGTACTTC.

The chain combines TRBV19 with TRBJ2-7; D is undetermined. This CDR3 spans 14 amino acids. Germline V CDR1 and CDR2: LNHDA, SQIVND (reference sequence). Trimming stripped 3 bases from V and 0 bases from J, with 9 bases between. CDR3 nucleotide sequence: TGTGCCAGTAGTATGGCCGACATCTCCTACGAGCAGTACTTC. Its translation is CASSMADISYEQYF.

The chain employs TRBV5-6 and TRBJ2-1; D remains ambiguous. Germline CDR1 reads SGHDT; CDR2 reads YYEEEE. V lost 0 bases and J 0 bases, leaving 4 bases between the germline ends. The CDR3 is made up of 14 amino acids. The CDR3 protein is CASSLASSYNEQFF. CDR3 bases: TGTGCCAGCAGCTTGGCGAGCTCCTACAATGAGCAGTTCTTC.

This chain joins TRBV30 and TRBJ2-5; 10 bases map to TRBD2. Germline trimming cut 3 bases from V and 1 base from J; bases unmatched to any gene: 2. The CDR3 consists of 14 residues. Germline V CDR1 and CDR2: GTSNPN, SVGIG (reference sequence). The CDR3 loop reads CAWSTSGTQETQYF. CDR3 DNA: TGTGCCTGGAGCACTAGCGGGACCCAAGAGACCCAGTACTTC.

The gene calls are TRBV27 and TRBJ2-2; D remains ambiguous. The V gene's germline CDR1 is MNHEY and CDR2 SMNVEV (reference sequence). With 4 bases removed from V and 6 bases from J, the gap between germline ends came to 12 bases. The CDR3 consists of 14 residues. The CDR3 DNA is TGTGCCAGCAGTTACCGCATAGCCGCCGGGGAGCTGTTTTTT. It specifies CASSYRIAAGELFF.

The genes are TRBV10-3 and TRBJ1-2; 9 nucleotides agree with TRBD1. This CDR3 region has 18 residues. Germline V lookup: CDR1 ENHRY, CDR2 SYGVKD. V was clipped by 5 bases and J by 4 bases; unmatched bases: 17. In nucleotides, the CDR3 is TGTGCCATCAGTACAATAAACCCGGGACAGGGTGGCTTCTATGGCTACACCTTC. Translating it yields CAISTINPGQGGFYGYTF.